This T cell receptor beta chain was captured in a study of shared clonotypes between healthy human individuals. Germline assignment: CDR1 SNHLY and CDR2 FYNNEI. The length of the CDR3 is 20 residues. The trim removed 3 bases at V and 4 bases at J, leaving 21 bases unmatched. This clone was counted a single time. Its antigen is unidentified. Study-level points and caveats: Among donors, sharing of clonotypes was expected to be affected by sequencing depth.

The authors loaded approximately 220 ng DNA, about 30,000 T cell genomes, into sorted-subset replicate PCRs. Some clones are missing from TCRdb's copy, which holds only in-frame ones; the method was immunoSEQ multiplex PCR. The sample lists just over 2,000,000 clones; less than 95% were seen once. Terminally differentiated effector memory CD45RA+ cells were excluded by CCR7 positive selection of CD45RO-negative cells. The sequencing sample was made of naive CD8+ T cells sorted from blood. V gene TRBV2 combines with J gene TRBJ2-5, with 9 bases fitting TRBD2. The source is a man between 18 and 35 years old in good health. The DNA of the CDR3 is TGTGCCAGCAGTGAGATCCCGGGCCTAGCGGGGAAGCCTCCGCGAGAGACCCAGTACTTC. Its translation is CASSEIPGLAGKPPRETQYF.